The source of this T cell receptor beta chain is a study of cytomegalovirus exposure and HLA in healthy donors. Study conclusions and caveats: A missense variant in DCLRE1C was later tied to TCR beta V- and J-gene trimming.

CDR1 is SGHAT and CDR2 is FQDESV in the germline V gene (reference sequence). This CDR3 has 16 amino acids. V was cut by 4 bases and J by 0 bases, with 13 bases left in between. Notes on this clone: What it binds is not known.

Amplification used 60 Vbeta primers and 13 Jbeta primers. Some clones are missing from TCRdb's copy, which holds only in-frame ones; the method was immunoSEQ multiplex PCR. The data show fewer than 110,000 clones, about four fifths seen once. The sample was PBMCs. This sequence originates from a woman aged 40 to 55 in good health and CMV-seronegative. The V and J genes are TRBV11-1 and TRBJ2-4, with D maybe TRBD1 (6 bases). Here the CDR3 reads CASSSQGLLAKNIQYF. CDR3 DNA sequence: TGTGCCAGCAGCTCACAGGGTTTACTAGCCAAAAACATTCAGTACTTC. The whole variable domain, filled in from reference TRBV11-1 and TRBJ2-4, reads EAEVAQSPRYKITEKSQAVAFWCDPISGHATLYWYRQILGQGPELLVQFQDESVVDDSQLPKDRFSAERLKGVDSTLKIQPAELGDSAMYLCASSSQGLLAKNIQYFGAGTRLSVL.